The 8 T cell receptor beta chains below come from one sample, sequenced in a study of T cell responses to AZD1222 COVID-19 vaccine. Only in-frame clones appear in the TCRdb table, and some are missing; sequencing was by immunoSEQ multiplex PCR. This repertoire shows tens of thousands of clones, 88% found once; its top ten account for 4% to 5.5%. Sequenced material: peripheral blood, taken on day 0 of MenACWY control vaccination. These receptors were obtained from an adult in good health.

The J gene is TRBJ2-5, the V gene TRBV30, with D possibly matching TRBD1 (6 bases). The CDR3 runs to 15 residues. Germline V CDR1 and CDR2: GTSNPN, SVGIG (reference sequence). With 0 bases removed from V and 1 base from J, the gap between germline ends came to 12 bases. CDR3 sequence: CAWSVPTGVQETQYF. The DNA of the CDR3 is TGTGCCTGGAGTGTACCGACAGGCGTCCAAGAGACCCAGTACTTC.

V gene TRBV7-8 combines with J gene TRBJ1-1; D is perhaps TRBD1 (5 bases). Germline V gene data show CDR1 as SGHVS and CDR2 as FQNEAQ. Trimming left V 5 bases short and J 5 bases short, with 18 bases between. CDR3 length: 15 amino acids. DNA for the CDR3: TGTGCCAGCAGCCTGGGACTCAGGGCGGAGACTGAAGCTTTCTTT. It translates to CASSLGLRAETEAFF.

The CDR3 here is CAWSVQPGGEQYF. The CDR3 DNA reads as TGTGCCTGGAGTGTACAGCCGGGTGGCGAGCAGTACTTC. V is TRBV30 and J is TRBJ2-7; D is unresolved. The CDR3 is made up of 13 amino acids. CDR1 GTSNPN and CDR2 SVGIG come from the germline V gene (reference sequence). V was trimmed by 0 bases and J by 6 bases, leaving 12 bases between them.

The chain carries TRBV30 and TRBJ1-2; D possibly corresponds to TRBD1 (6 bases). Germline values: CDR1 GTSNPN, CDR2 SVGIG (reference sequence). This CDR3 comprises 12 residues. The V and J ends lost 4 bases and 6 bases respectively, with 12 bases between them. DNA for the CDR3: TGTGCCTGGACGGACAGTTTCGATGGCTACACCTTC. Its translation is CAWTDSFDGYTF.

Notes on this clone: One end of the junction does not line up with germline, which may come from a read error. The genes are TRBV6-1 and TRBJ1-5; 8 nucleotides agree with TRBD1. CDR3 size: 18 residues. Germline V lookup: CDR1 MNHNS, CDR2 SASEGT. In nucleotides, the CDR3 is TGTGCCAGCAGAGAAGGGGACAGGTCAGACATTAGCAATCAGCCCCAGCATTTT. It specifies CASREGDRSDISNQPQHF.

This clone was seen only a few times. The J gene is TRBJ1-5, the V gene TRBV30, with 7 bases fitting TRBD1. V dropped 2 bases and J dropped 1; count of bases not matched to a gene: 5. Germline lookup yields CDR1 GTSNPN and CDR2 SVGIG (reference sequence). This CDR3 is 15 amino acids long. The CDR3 spells CAWSRAGGSNQPQHF. The CDR3 DNA is TGTGCCTGGAGTAGGGCAGGGGGAAGCAATCAGCCCCAGCATTTT.

The rearrangement joins TRBV4-3 to TRBJ2-7; 8 nucleotides line up with TRBD2. Germline V lookup: CDR1 LGHNA, CDR2 YSLEER. The junction had 2 bases not matched to a gene; V was cut back by 0 bases and J by 1 base. The CDR3 is made up of 15 amino acids. The CDR3 DNA sequence: TGCGCCAGCAGCCAAGAACGGGGGGGGTCCTACGAGCAGTACTTC. It yields the protein CASSQERGGSYEQYF.

This sequence joins TRBV11-3 and TRBJ2-7; D could derive from TRBD1 or TRBD2 (5 bases each). Trimming took 1 base from V and 3 from J, leaving 19 bases between them. The length of the CDR3 is 17 residues. From germline, CDR1 is SGHNT and CDR2 YENEEA. The CDR3 nucleotides read TGTGCCAGCAGCTTAGTCTCCGGATGGGGGTCGCTCTACGAGCAGTACTTC. Amino acid sequence: CASSLVSGWGSLYEQYF.